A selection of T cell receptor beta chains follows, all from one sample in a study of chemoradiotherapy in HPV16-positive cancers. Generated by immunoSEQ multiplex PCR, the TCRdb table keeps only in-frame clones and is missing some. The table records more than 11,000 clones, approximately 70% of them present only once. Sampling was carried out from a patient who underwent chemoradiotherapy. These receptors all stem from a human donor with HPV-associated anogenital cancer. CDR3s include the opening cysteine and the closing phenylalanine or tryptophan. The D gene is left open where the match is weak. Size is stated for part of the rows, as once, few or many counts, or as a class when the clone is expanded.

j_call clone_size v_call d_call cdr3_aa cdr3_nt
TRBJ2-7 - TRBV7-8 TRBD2 CASSLALLAGGPSSYEQYF TGTGCCAGCAGCTTAGCGCTTCTAGCGGGGGGCCCGTCTAGCTACGAGCAGTACTTC
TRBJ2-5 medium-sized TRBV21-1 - CASTPDRYRETQYF TGTGCCAGCACCCCTGACAGATACCGAGAGACCCAGTACTTC
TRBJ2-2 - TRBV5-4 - CASSYAGPNTGELFF TGTGCCAGCAGCTATGCGGGGCCGAACACCGGGGAGCTGTTTTTT
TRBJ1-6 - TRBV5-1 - CASSLVGVDSPLHF TGCGCCAGCAGCTTGGTAGGGGTGGATTCACCCCTCCACTTT
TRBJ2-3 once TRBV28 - CASSPPGLTVNTQYF TGTGCCAGCAGCCCTCCGGGTCTAACTGTGAATACGCAGTATTTT
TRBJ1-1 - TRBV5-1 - CASSLRGFGNTEAFF TGCGCCAGCAGCCTAAGGGGATTCGGGAACACTGAAGCTTTCTTT
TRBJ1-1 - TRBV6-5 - CASSGKRRTEAFF TGTGCCAGCAGTGGTAAACGGAGGACTGAAGCTTTCTTT
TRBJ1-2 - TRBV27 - CASSLSNRIAYGYTF TGTGCCAGCAGTTTATCTAACAGGATTGCTTATGGCTACACCTTC
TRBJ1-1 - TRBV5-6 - CASTTDTGTEAFF TGTGCCAGCACCACCGACACCGGTACTGAAGCTTTCTTT
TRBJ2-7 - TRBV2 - CASSPGHLMGNF TGTGCCAGTAGCCCGGGACATTTGATGGGTAACTTC
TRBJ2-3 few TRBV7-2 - CASSLKAGRTDTQYF TGTGCCAGCAGCCTCAAAGCTGGTCGCACAGATACGCAGTATTTT
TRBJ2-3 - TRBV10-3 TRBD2 CAIRDGTSGGADTQYF TGTGCCATCAGAGACGGGACTAGCGGGGGGGCAGATACGCAGTATTTT
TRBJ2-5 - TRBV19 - CASKGGGTETQYF TGTGCCAGCAAGGGAGGTGGGACAGAGACCCAGTACTTC
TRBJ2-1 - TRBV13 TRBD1 CASSASTGGAGNEQFF TGTGCCAGCAGCGCCTCAACAGGGGGCGCGGGGAATGAGCAGTTCTTC
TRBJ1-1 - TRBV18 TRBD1 CASSLGQLNTEAFF TGTGCCAGCTCACTGGGACAGCTGAACACTGAAGCTTTCTTT
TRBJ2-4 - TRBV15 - CATSRDYLAKNIQYF TGTGCCACCAGCAGAGACTACCTAGCCAAAAACATTCAGTACTTC
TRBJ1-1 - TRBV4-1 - CASSQEMNTEAFF TGCGCCAGCAGCCAAGAGATGAACACTGAAGCTTTCTTT
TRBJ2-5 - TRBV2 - CASIELGQETQYF TGTGCCAGCATAGAGTTGGGCCAAGAGACCCAGTACTTC
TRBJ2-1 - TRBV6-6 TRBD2 CASRGLAGGTNQFF TGTGCCAGCAGGGGACTAGCGGGGGGAACAAATCAGTTCTTC
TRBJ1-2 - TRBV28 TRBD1 CASREGQGGYTF TGTGCCAGCAGAGAGGGACAGGGCGGCTACACCTTC
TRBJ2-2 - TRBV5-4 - CASTPLPTLNTGELFF TGTGCCAGCACCCCTCTCCCTACATTGAACACCGGGGAGCTGTTTTTT
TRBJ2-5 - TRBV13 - CASSYGGPRETQYF TGTGCCAGCAGCTACGGGGGACCGCGGGAGACCCAGTACTTC
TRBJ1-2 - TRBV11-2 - CASSSGGEGSGYTF TGTGCCAGCAGCTCGGGGGGCGAAGGTAGTGGCTACACCTTC
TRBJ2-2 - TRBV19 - CASLREGQGGTGELFF TGTGCCAGTCTCCGGGAGGGACAGGGCGGCACCGGGGAGCTGTTTTTT
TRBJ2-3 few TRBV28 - CASSLELGLGDTQYF TGTGCCAGCAGTTTGGAGTTGGGACTCGGAGATACGCAGTATTTT
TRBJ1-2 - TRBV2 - CASSETGNYGYTF TGTGCCAGCAGTGAAACAGGGAATTATGGCTACACCTTC
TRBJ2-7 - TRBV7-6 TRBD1 CASSLNRGYEQYF TGTGCCAGCAGCTTAAACAGGGGCTACGAGCAGTACTTC
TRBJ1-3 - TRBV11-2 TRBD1 CASRHSGQTSGNTIYF TGTGCCAGCAGGCATTCGGGACAGACTTCTGGAAACACCATATATTTT
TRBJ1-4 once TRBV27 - CASSPLNQGIEKLFF TGTGCCAGCAGTCCACTCAATCAGGGGATTGAAAAACTGTTTTTT
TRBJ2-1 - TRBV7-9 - CASSLVGQQLNEQFF TGTGCCAGCAGCTTAGTAGGACAGCAGTTAAATGAGCAGTTCTTC
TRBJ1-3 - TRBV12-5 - CASGLYNTIYF TGTGCTAGTGGTTTGTACAACACCATATATTTT
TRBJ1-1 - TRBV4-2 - CASSQVPGFEAFF TGTGCCAGCAGCCAAGTTCCAGGATTTGAAGCTTTCTTT
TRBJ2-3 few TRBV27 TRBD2 CASMLTSGADTQYF TGTGCCAGCATGCTTACTAGCGGGGCCGATACGCAGTATTTT
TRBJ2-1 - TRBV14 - CASSQDLTSSRQFF TGTGCCAGCAGCCAAGATCTTACTAGCAGTAGGCAGTTCTTC
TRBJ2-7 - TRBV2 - CASGVGGSSYEQYF TGTGCCAGCGGGGTCGGAGGGAGCTCCTACGAGCAGTACTTC
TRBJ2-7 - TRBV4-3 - CASSQERGGFYEQYF TGCGCCAGCAGCCAAGAGAGGGGGGGATTCTACGAGCAGTACTTC
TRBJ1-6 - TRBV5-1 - CASSLAGRSPLHF TGCGCCAGCAGCTTGGCAGGGCGGTCACCCCTCCACTTT
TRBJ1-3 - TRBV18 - CASSPDDSGNTIYF TGTGCCAGCTCACCCGACGACTCTGGAAACACCATATATTTT